The 22 T cell receptor beta chains below all came from one sample that was sequenced in a study of type 1 and type 2 diabetes patients. The PCR template was genomic DNA. A primer set of 30 forward and 13 reverse primers amplified the CDR3. Using its own MiXCR run on the multiplex PCR reads, TCRdb lists one record per CDR3 protein. The table records a few hundred thousand distinct CDR3 sequences, roughly 50% of them present only once. Sequencing used peripheral blood mononuclear cells (PBMCs). These receptors were taken from a man aged 18 to 30 with type 2 diabetes.

The table lists this clonotype with many counts. This chain connects TRBV14 to TRBJ1-2; D is uncertain. Germline CDR1 reads SGHDN; CDR2 reads FVKESK. The V end was cut by 4 bases, the J end by 6 bases, with 18 bases between. The CDR3 is 15 residues long. CDR3 sequence (DNA): TGTGCCAGCAGCCTTCGCCTGGACGAGGTTCATGGCTACACCTTC. The encoded protein is CASSLRLDEVHGYTF.

This sequence joins TRBV29-1 and TRBJ1-1; no definite D call. Between the trimmed V and J ends, which lost 7 bases and 4 bases, there was a span of 13 bases. Looked up from germline, CDR1 is SQVTM and CDR2 is ANQGSEA. The CDR3 consists of 12 residues. CDR3 residues: CSGLNSLTEAFF. CDR3 nucleotide sequence: TGCAGCGGCCTTAACTCCCTCACTGAAGCTTTCTTT. Based on the CDR3 plus reference TRBV29-1 and TRBJ1-1, the full variable domain is SAVISQKPSRDICQRGTSLTIQCQVDSQVTMMFWYRQQPGQSLTLIATANQGSEATYESGFVIDKFPISRPNLTFSTLTVSNMSPEDSSIYLCSGLNSLTEAFFGQGTRLTVV.

The rearrangement uses TRBV10-2 and TRBJ1-5; D unresolved. The germline CDR1 and CDR2 sequences are WSHSY and SAAADI. This CDR3 is built from 15 residues. V lost 1 base, J lost 4 bases, and 11 bases lay in between. The CDR3 bases are TGCGCCAGCAGTGAGTTTGGGCAAGCAAATCAGCCCCAGCATTTT. Its translation is CASSEFGQANQPQHF.

This clonotype was detected once. The rearrangement uses TRBV6-4 and TRBJ1-1, with D unclear. V shed 7 bases and J shed 1 base, with 13 bases lying between them. The CDR3 covers 14 residues. Germline CDR1 MRHNA, CDR2 SNTAGT. CDR3 in amino acids: CASNPGWGNTEAFF. CDR3 in DNA: TGTGCCAGCAACCCTGGATGGGGGAACACTGAAGCTTTCTTT.

This clonotype has only a few counts. The chain couples TRBV19 to TRBJ1-3, with D unclear. The CDR3 is 13 residues long. Germline CDR1 reads LNHDA; CDR2 reads SQIVND (reference sequence). Trimming took off 7 bases at V and 0 bases at J, with 7 bases between the two ends. CDR3 in amino acids: CASTGLSGNTIYF. In DNA form, the CDR3 reads TGTGCCAGTACGGGTCTCTCTGGAAACACCATATATTTT. The entire variable domain, with the rest obtained from reference TRBV19 and TRBJ1-3, is as follows: DGGITQSPKYLFRKEGQNVTLSCEQNLNHDAMYWYRQDPGQGLRLIYYSQIVNDFQKGDIAEGYSVSREKKESFPLTVTSAQKNPTAFYLCASTGLSGNTIYFGEGSWLTVV.

V gene TRBV10-3 combines with J gene TRBJ2-7; TRBD2 might be the D (7 bases). V was clipped by 6 bases and J by 0 bases, with 18 bases between them. Germline V lookup: CDR1 ENHRY, CDR2 SYGVKD. CDR3 length equals 16 residues. The CDR3 DNA is TGTGCCATCAGCCCCGGGGGGCGGCCCTTCTCCTACGAGCAGTACTTC. Encoded protein: CAISPGGRPFSYEQYF.

The sample holds a few counts of this clonotype. This chain links TRBV30 with TRBJ1-1, with TRBD1 identical over 7 bases. The CDR3 is 14 residues long. Germline lookup yields CDR1 GTSNPN and CDR2 SVGIG (reference sequence). With 2 bases clipped from V and 2 bases from J, the junction kept 5 bases outside the gene matches. This CDR3 is CAWSRDRANTEAFF. CDR3 coding DNA: TGTGCCTGGAGTAGAGACAGGGCTAACACTGAAGCTTTCTTT.

This clonotype was detected only a few times. This chain connects TRBV28 to TRBJ1-5, with unresolved D. The germline V and J ends were trimmed by 5 bases and 2 bases, with 16 bases remaining between them. The CDR3 totals 16 residues. Germline CDR1 is MDHEN and CDR2 is SYDVKM. The CDR3 loop reads CASSPSWVGGNQPQHF. In DNA form, the CDR3 reads TGTGCCAGCAGTCCCTCTTGGGTTGGAGGCAATCAGCCCCAGCATTTT.

The table lists this clonotype with a few counts. The J gene is TRBJ1-2, the V gene TRBV20-1, with TRBD1 identical over 10 bases. CDR3 length: 13 amino acids. CDR1 is DFQATT and CDR2 is SNEGSKA in the germline V gene (reference sequence). Trimming cost V 1 base and J 6 bases; bases outside gene matches: 2. The CDR3 loop is CSARGQGANGYTF. The CDR3 DNA reads as TGCAGTGCTAGAGGACAGGGGGCGAATGGCTACACCTTC.

The chain combines TRBV28 with TRBJ2-7; no reliable D call. The CDR3 covers 12 residues. V lost 7 bases and J 3 bases, leaving 10 bases between the germline ends. Per the germline V gene, CDR1 is MDHEN and CDR2 is SYDVKM. DNA for the CDR3: TGTGCCAGCATGCCAGGTGACTACGAGCAGTACTTC. Translated, it gives CASMPGDYEQYF.

The gene calls are TRBV7-8 and TRBJ1-1; tentatively, D is TRBD1 (6 bases). The germline V gene has CDR1 SGHVS and CDR2 FQNEAQ. This CDR3 comprises 15 residues. DNA for the CDR3: TGTGCAGCAGCCCCACATCCTCAGGGGTTCACTGAAGCTTTCTTT. Its translation: CAAAPHPQGFTEAFF. Looking up the rest from reference TRBV7-8 and TRBJ1-1 gives the full variable domain: GAGVSQSPRYKVAKRGQDVALRCDPISGHVSLFWYQQALGQGPEFLTYFQNEAQLDKSGLPSDRFFAERPEGSVSTLKIQRTQQEDSAVYLCAAAPHPQGFTEAFFGQGTRLTVV.

This rearrangement joins TRBV4-1 to TRBJ1-2, with D possibly TRBD1 on 5 matching bases. V dropped 5 bases and J dropped 3 bases, with 19 bases sitting between them. The CDR3 has 16 residues. From germline, CDR1 is MGHRA and CDR2 YSYEKL. CDR3 sequence (DNA): TGCGCCAGCAGCTACAGGTCAGCAGTTACGGACTATGGCTACACCTTC. It codes for CASSYRSAVTDYGYTF.

The gene calls are TRBV2 and TRBJ1-5, with TRBD1 matching over 7 bases. Germline CDR1 reads SNHLY; CDR2 reads FYNNEI. CDR3 size: 19 residues. V lost 6 bases to trimming and J lost 0 bases; unmatched junction nucleotides: 17. This CDR3 reads CASSKYRGEGLYSNQPQHF. The CDR3 nucleotides read TGTGCCAGCAGCAAATACAGGGGCGAGGGGTTGTATAGCAATCAGCCCCAGCATTTT.

The chain links TRBV7-6 to TRBJ1-1, with no clear D. V lost 2 bases and J lost 0, with 7 bases in between. The CDR3 is made up of 14 amino acids. Germline CDR1 is SGHVS and CDR2 is FNYEAQ. The chain's CDR3 is CASSLIGMNTEAFF. Here the CDR3 DNA reads TGTGCCAGCAGCTTAATAGGGATGAACACTGAAGCTTTCTTT. Full variable domain (missing parts from reference TRBV7-6 and TRBJ1-1): GAGVSQSPRYKVTKRGQDVALRCDPISGHVSLYWYRQALGQGPEFLTYFNYEAQQDKSGLPNDRFSAERPEGSISTLTIQRTEQRDSAMYRCASSLIGMNTEAFFGQGTRLTVV.

This rearrangement joins TRBV4-1 to TRBJ2-7; D unclear. Deletions cut 0 bases from V and 5 bases from J, with 11 bases between. The CDR3 consists of 14 residues. The germline gives CDR1 MGHRA, CDR2 YSYEKL. The CDR3 loop reads CASSQDWPDHEQYF. As DNA, the CDR3 is TGCGCCAGCAGCCAAGATTGGCCAGACCACGAGCAGTACTTC.

This clonotype has only a few counts. The chain recombines TRBV6-5 with TRBJ2-7; D might be TRBD1 or TRBD2, each matching 5 bases. This CDR3 spans 15 amino acids. V lost 6 bases and J lost 1, with 16 bases in between. In germline, CDR1 is MNHEY, CDR2 SVGAGI. Written as DNA, the CDR3 is TGTGCCAGCAGCCCACCGGGGCAGGAATCCTACGAGCAGTACTTC. It specifies CASSPPGQESYEQYF.

This chain uses TRBV28 with TRBJ2-7; a weak D match, TRBD1 (5 bases). In germline, CDR1 is MDHEN, CDR2 SYDVKM. This CDR3 has 13 residues. V dropped 8 bases and J dropped 5 bases, with 16 bases sitting between them. The CDR3 protein is CASQPRVYHEQYF. CDR3 nucleotides: TGTGCCAGCCAACCCAGGGTGTACCACGAGCAGTACTTC.

Turning to this clonotype: An end of the junction does not agree with germline; a read error may underlie this. CDR3 residues: CASSGGQSTDTKYF. The DNA of the CDR3 is TGTGCCAGCAGTGGCGGGCAGAGCACAGATACGAAGTATTTT. This rearrangement joins TRBV6-1 to TRBJ2-3; tentatively, D is TRBD2 (5 bases). The CDR3 contains 14 residues. Germline CDR1 reads MNHNS; CDR2 reads SASEGT.

This chain links TRBV20-1 with TRBJ2-7; TRBD1 might be the D (5 bases). The ends were cut back, 7 bases at V and 1 base at J, with 14 bases in the middle. The CDR3 totals 13 residues. The germline gives CDR1 DFQATT, CDR2 SNEGSKA (reference sequence). CDR3 bases: TGCAGTGTCCCGACAGCACCATCCTACGAGCAGTACTTC. Its translation: CSVPTAPSYEQYF.

This clonotype was observed a handful of times. The V gene is TRBV6-4, the J gene TRBJ2-7, with D possibly called TRBD1 or TRBD2 (6 bases each). Germline loops: CDR1 MRHNA, CDR2 SNTAGT. V shed 3 bases and J shed 2 bases, with 14 bases lying between them. This CDR3 spans 15 amino acids. In nucleotides, the CDR3 is TGTGCCAGCAGTGAAGGGGGGACGGCCACCTACGAGCAGTACTTC. It codes for CASSEGGTATYEQYF.

The chain joins TRBV4-1 to TRBJ2-7, with 11 bases aligning to TRBD2. Germline V gene sequence: CDR1 MGHRA, CDR2 YSYEKL. V gave up 8 bases and J gave up 5 bases; unmatched junction bases: 5. The CDR3 is 13 amino acids. Written as DNA, the CDR3 is TGCGCCAGCCGCGGGACTAGCGGCAACGAGCAGTACTTC. It is translated as CASRGTSGNEQYF.

The rearrangement uses TRBV2 and TRBJ2-1, with TRBD2 identical over 9 bases. The J segment lost 4 bases and the V segment lost 8 bases, leaving 12 bases of the junction unmatched. Per germline, CDR1 SNHLY and CDR2 FYNNEI. This CDR3 spans 16 amino acids. The CDR3, as DNA: TGTGCCAGCGCCGACCCTTCTAGCGGGATTTACAATGAGCAGTTCTTC. As protein: CASADPSSGIYNEQFF.